The T cell receptor beta chain described here comes from a study of blood T cells in healthy people across ages. The V end was cut by 4 bases, the J end by 5 bases, with 12 bases between. This CDR3 contains 13 residues. The germline V gene encodes CDR1 SQVTM and CDR2 ANQGSEA. For the second PCR, which ran for 7 to 11 cycles, a sample-barcoded 5' primer and a J-beta primer mix were used. TCRdb ran MiXCR on the 5' RACE reads and lists one entry per CDR3 protein. In the table there are fewer than 700,000 distinct CDR3 sequences, less than 60% of which are singletons. This clonotype came up a few times. The sequenced sample consisted of blood. V gene TRBV29-1 combines with J gene TRBJ2-1, with D maybe TRBD2 (6 bases). The receptor's source is a man older than 75 in good health. CDR3 amino acids: CSVGGVQNNEQFF. In nucleotides, the CDR3 is TGCAGCGTTGGGGGGGTACAGAACAATGAGCAGTTCTTC.